This paragraph covers one T cell receptor beta chain sequence. Its binding antigen is unknown. No much larger clone is present one base from it, and per-base qualities are unavailable. TCRbeta CDR3 regions were amplified from genomic DNA by means of the immunoSEQ Assay, a bias-controlled multiplex PCR. On the study's bioinformatics: Within the assay, amplification of reference gene primers was used to estimate how many nucleated cells each sample contained. To quantify the absolute abundance of each unique TCRbeta CDR3 rearrangement, sequence reads were collapsed and filtered. For each sample, productive Simpson clonality was calculated as the square root of Simpson's diversity index over productive rearrangements. The clones in this table, taken by TCRdb from immuneACCESS, are in-frame only. Not every clone is retained; where verified, under half of the shortfall comes from an unresolved V gene, and the cause of the rest is unknown. The V and J calls and the clone size are those of that table, but D and trimming were determined from the DNA. Within this sample are some 89,000 clones, with less than 95% of them counted one time only. Together, the top ten hold 1.5% to 2% of the sample.

This sample is part of a study of blood T cell repertoires in COVID-19 (dated by TCRdb to the early 2020s). At the level of the whole study: The collaborator samples originated in the United States, Italy and Spain and spanned the acute and convalescent phases of COVID-19. Samples came from the ongoing ImmuneRACE study (first 160 participants) plus 1,254 subjects from 6 global collaborators. The sample metadata nearly always contained a de-identified subject ID, COVID-19 status, age in years and sex. HLA class I and class II types, where available, came from metadata supplied by the sample provider rather than from assay-based typing. The prospective study material was composed of cDNA or gDNA derived from T cells, B-cell-depleted T cells, or PBMCs. The dataset comprised deeply sampled blood TCRbeta repertoires from subjects exposed to, actively infected with, or recovered from COVID-19. A freely available public database, intended as a resource for researchers studying the immune response to SARS-CoV-2, is where the repertoires were released. Here is what the overall study found, with its caveats: The amount of clinical and demographic metadata varied by source and participant and was provided uncurated.

From the cysteine through the phenylalanine, the CDR3 covers 15 amino acids. Left in the record is the CDR3 DNA by itself, 45 bases read in frame from the first base. V loses 3 bases, J loses 6 bases, and the germline ends lie 17 bases apart. For CDR1 and CDR2, the germline V gene lists SNHLY and FYNNEI. Each collaborating institution followed its own protocols to collect whole blood in K2EDTA tubes. Collaborator samples were shipped for TCRbeta analysis as frozen whole blood, isolated PBMCs, or DNA extracted from either sample type. The chain is made from TRBV2 and TRBJ1-2, with the D gene not confidently named. Sample: peripheral blood. The receptor was derived from a man between 60 and 75 years old with acute or convalescent COVID-19. The CDR3 here reads CASSESYRGEDGYTF. The DNA is TGTGCCAGCAGTGAGTCGTACCGTGGAGAGGATGGCTACACCTTC.